This TCR beta chain was identified during a study of T cell repertoires in cytomegalovirus infection. Looking at the study overall: TCR beta signatures that were public indicated CMV infection and matching HLA type. Study-level points and caveats: Based on cumulative public TCR beta family frequency, carriers of CMV plus the relevant HLA were identified. Predominance within the ex vivo response was attributable to HLA-C-restricted CMV-specific TCR beta clonotypes.

The sample holds many counts of this clonotype. Antigen specificity is unknown. TCRdb fed the reads into MiXCR, producing one record per CDR3 protein. The table shows around 530,000 distinct CDR3 sequences, with around a quarter occurring only once. Between the trimmed V and J ends, which lost 5 bases and 3 bases, there was a span of 16 bases. The CDR3 has 15 amino acids. Germline loops: CDR1 SGHTA, CDR2 FQGNSA. Sequencing input: PBMCs. This chain joins TRBV7-2 and TRBJ1-1; D is perhaps TRBD1 (6 bases). This clonotype originated in a human donor in good health (CMV status not recorded). Some clones in this sample may be carry-over from other donors' samples. This chain's CDR3 is CASSTATGRDTEAFF. As DNA, the CDR3 is TGTGCCAGCAGCACGGCCACAGGGCGGGACACTGAAGCTTTCTTT.